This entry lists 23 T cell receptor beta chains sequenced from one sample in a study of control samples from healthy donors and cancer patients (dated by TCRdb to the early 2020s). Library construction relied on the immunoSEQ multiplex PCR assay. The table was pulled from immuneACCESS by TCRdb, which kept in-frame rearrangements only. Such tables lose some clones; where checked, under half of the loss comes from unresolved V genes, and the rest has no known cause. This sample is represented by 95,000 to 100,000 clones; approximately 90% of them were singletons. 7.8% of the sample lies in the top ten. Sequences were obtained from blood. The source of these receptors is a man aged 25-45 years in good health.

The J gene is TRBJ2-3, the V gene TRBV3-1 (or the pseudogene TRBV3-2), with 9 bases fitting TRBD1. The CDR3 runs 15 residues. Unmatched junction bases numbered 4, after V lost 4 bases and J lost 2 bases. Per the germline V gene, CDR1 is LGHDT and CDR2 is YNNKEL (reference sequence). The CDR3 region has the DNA TGTGCCAGCAGCCCCGGGACAGGGATCACAGATACGCAGTATTTT. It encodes CASSPGTGITDTQYF.

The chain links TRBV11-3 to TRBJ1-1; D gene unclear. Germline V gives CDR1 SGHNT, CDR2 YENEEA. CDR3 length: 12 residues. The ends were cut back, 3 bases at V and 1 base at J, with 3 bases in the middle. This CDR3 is CASSLRNTEAFF. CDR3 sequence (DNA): TGTGCCAGCAGCTTGCGGAACACTGAAGCTTTCTTT.

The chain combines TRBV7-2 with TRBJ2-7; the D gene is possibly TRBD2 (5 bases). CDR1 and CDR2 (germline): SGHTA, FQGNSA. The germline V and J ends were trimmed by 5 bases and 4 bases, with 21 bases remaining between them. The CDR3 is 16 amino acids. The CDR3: CASSPGRSGLIYEQYF. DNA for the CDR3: TGTGCCAGCAGCCCAGGCAGGAGCGGATTGATTTACGAGCAGTACTTC. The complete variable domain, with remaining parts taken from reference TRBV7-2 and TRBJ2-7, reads GAGVSQSPSNKVTEKGKDVELRCDPISGHTALYWYRQSLGQGLEFLIYFQGNSAPDKSGLPSDRFSAERTGGSVSTLTIQRTQQEDSAVYLCASSPGRSGLIYEQYFGPGTRLTVT.

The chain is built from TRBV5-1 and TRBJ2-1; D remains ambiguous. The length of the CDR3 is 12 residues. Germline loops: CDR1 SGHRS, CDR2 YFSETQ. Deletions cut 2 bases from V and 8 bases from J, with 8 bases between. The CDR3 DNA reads TGCGCCAGCAGCTTTGCGGTGCATGAGCAGTTCTTC. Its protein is CASSFAVHEQFF.

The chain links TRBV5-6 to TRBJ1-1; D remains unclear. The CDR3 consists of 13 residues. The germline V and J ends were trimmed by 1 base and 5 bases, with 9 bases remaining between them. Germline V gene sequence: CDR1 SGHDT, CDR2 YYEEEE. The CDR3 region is CASSLHPGTEAFF. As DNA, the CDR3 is TGTGCCAGCAGCTTGCACCCGGGGACTGAAGCTTTCTTT. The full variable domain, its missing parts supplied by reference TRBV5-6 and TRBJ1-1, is DAGVTQSPTHLIKTRGQQVTLRCSPKSGHDTVSWYQQALGQGPQFIFQYYEEEERQRGNFPDRFSGHQFPNYSSELNVNALLLGDSALYLCASSLHPGTEAFFGQGTRLTVV.

In DNA, the CDR3 is TGTGCCAGCAGCCGGGGGAACTCTGGGGCCAACGTCCTGACTTTC. Translated, it gives CASSRGNSGANVLTF. This chain connects TRBV3-1 (or the pseudogene TRBV3-2) to TRBJ2-6, with D tentatively TRBD1 or TRBD2 (5 bases each). V was pared by 4 bases and J by 0 bases, with 7 bases between. Germline V gives CDR1 LGHDT, CDR2 YNNKEL (reference sequence). The CDR3 runs to 15 residues.

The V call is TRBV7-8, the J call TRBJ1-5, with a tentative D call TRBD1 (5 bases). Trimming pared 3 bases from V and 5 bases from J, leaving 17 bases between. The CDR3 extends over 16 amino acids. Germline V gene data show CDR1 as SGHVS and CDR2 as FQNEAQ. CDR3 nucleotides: TGTGCCAGCAGCTTTTCGACAGTAGGTGGGCATCAGCCCCAGCATTTT. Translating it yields CASSFSTVGGHQPQHF.

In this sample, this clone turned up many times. CDR3 in DNA: TGCGCCAGCAGTTTGACCCGGACAGGGCGGAACACCGGGGAGCTGTTTTTT. Encoded protein: CASSLTRTGRNTGELFF. The J gene is TRBJ2-2, the V gene TRBV5-1, with 8 nucleotides matching TRBD1. The V gene end was trimmed by 5 bases and the J gene end by 1 base; junction bases not matched to a gene: 10. CDR3 length: 17 residues. The germline gives CDR1 SGHRS, CDR2 YFSETQ.

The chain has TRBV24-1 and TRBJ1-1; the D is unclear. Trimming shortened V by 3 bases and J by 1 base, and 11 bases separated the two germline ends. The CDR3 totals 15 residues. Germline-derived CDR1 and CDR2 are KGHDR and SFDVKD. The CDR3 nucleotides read TGTGCCACCAGTGATCCGAGGGTCCCGAACACTGAAGCTTTCTTT. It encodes CATSDPRVPNTEAFF.

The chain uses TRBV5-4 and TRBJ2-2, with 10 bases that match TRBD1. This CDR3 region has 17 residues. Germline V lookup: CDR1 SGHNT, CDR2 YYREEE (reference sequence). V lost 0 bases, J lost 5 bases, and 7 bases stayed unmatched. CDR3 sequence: CASSLGQGALKTGELFF. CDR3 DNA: TGTGCCAGCAGCTTGGGACAGGGGGCGCTAAAAACCGGGGAGCTGTTTTTT.

The DNA for the CDR3 is TGTGCCAGCAGCTTAGCCTACACCATGAACACTGAAGCTTTCTTT. It translates to CASSLAYTMNTEAFF. The chain uses TRBV7-9 and TRBJ1-1; D uncertain. The germline V gene encodes CDR1 SEHNR and CDR2 FQNEAQ (reference sequence). This CDR3 spans 15 amino acids. Trimming left V 0 bases short and J 0 bases short, with 8 bases between.

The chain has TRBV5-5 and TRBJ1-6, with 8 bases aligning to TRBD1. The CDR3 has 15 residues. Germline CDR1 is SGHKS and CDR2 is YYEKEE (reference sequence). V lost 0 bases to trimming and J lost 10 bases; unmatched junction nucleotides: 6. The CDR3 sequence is CASSLVFRGQSPLHF. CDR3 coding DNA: TGTGCCAGCAGCTTGGTTTTCAGGGGGCAGTCACCCCTCCACTTT. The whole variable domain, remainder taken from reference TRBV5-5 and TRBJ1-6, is DAGVTQSPTHLIKTRGQQVTLRCSPISGHKSVSWYQQVLGQGPQFIFQYYEKEERGRGNFPDRFSARQFPNYSSELNVNALLLGDSALYLCASSLVFRGQSPLHFGNGTRLTVT.

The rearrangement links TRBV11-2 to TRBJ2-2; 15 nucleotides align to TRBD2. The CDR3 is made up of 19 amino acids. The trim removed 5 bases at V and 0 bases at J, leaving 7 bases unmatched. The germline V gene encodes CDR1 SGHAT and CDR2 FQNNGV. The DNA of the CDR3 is TGTGCCAGCAGCCCAGGGACTAGCGGGAGGCCAGCGAACACCGGGGAGCTGTTTTTT. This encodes CASSPGTSGRPANTGELFF.

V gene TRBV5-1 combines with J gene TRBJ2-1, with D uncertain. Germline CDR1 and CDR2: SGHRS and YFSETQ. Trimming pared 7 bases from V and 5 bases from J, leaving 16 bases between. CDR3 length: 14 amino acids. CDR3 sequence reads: CASGGVSGNNEQFF. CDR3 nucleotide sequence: TGCGCCAGCGGTGGGGTTTCAGGTAACAATGAGCAGTTCTTC.

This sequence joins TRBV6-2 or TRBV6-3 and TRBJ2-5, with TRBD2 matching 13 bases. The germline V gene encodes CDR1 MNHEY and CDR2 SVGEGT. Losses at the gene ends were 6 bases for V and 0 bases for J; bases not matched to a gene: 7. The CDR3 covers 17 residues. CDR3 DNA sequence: TGTGCCAGCAGCAGACTAGCGGGAGGCAGATACCAAGAGACCCAGTACTTC. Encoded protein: CASSRLAGGRYQETQYF.

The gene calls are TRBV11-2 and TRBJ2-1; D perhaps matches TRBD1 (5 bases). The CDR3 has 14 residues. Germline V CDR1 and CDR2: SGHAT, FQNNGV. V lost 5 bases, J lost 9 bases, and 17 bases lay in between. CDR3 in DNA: TGTGCCAGCAGCCTTGTAGACAGTATGGGTGAGCAGTTCTTC. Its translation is CASSLVDSMGEQFF.

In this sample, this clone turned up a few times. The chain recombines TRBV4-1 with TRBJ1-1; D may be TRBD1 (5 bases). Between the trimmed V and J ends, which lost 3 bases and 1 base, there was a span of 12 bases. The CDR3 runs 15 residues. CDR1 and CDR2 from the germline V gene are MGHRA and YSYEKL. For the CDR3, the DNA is TGCGCCAGCAGCCATGGACCGGGACGGAACACTGAAGCTTTCTTT. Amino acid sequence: CASSHGPGRNTEAFF.

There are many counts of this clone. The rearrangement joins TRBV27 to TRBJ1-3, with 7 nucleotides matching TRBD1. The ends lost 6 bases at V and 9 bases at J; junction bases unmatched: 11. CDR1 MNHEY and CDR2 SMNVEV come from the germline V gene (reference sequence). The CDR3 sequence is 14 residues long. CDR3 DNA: TGTGCCAGCAGCCCGAGACAGGGATCATCCACCATATATTTT. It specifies CASSPRQGSSTIYF.

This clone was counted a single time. CDR3 bases: TGTGCCAGCAGTCCCAGGGGCGAAGATGGCTACACCTTC. Translation: CASSPRGEDGYTF. This sequence joins TRBV6-5 and TRBJ1-2; TRBD1 is a possible D gene (6 bases). CDR1 and CDR2 (germline): MNHEY, SVGAGI. V dropped 5 bases and J dropped 6 bases, with 13 bases sitting between them. The CDR3 has 13 amino acids.

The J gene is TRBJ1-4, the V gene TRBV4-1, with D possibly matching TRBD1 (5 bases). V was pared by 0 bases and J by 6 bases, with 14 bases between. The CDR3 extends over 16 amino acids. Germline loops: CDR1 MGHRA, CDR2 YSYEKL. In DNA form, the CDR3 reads TGCGCCAGCAGCCAAGAACCTCGGGGGGTCGATGAAAAACTGTTTTTT. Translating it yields CASSQEPRGVDEKLFF.

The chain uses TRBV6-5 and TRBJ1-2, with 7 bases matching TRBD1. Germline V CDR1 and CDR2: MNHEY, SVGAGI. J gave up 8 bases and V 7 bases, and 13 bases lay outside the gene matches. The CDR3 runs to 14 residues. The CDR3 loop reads CASIPRRQGDGYTF. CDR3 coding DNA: TGTGCCAGCATCCCACGGCGGCAGGGGGACGGCTACACCTTC.

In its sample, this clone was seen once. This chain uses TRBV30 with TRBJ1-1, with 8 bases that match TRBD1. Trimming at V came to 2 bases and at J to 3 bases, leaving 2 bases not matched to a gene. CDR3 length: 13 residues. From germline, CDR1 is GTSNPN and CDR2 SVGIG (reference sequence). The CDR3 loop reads CAWSPDRDTEAFF. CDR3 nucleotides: TGTGCCTGGAGTCCGGACAGGGACACTGAAGCTTTCTTT.

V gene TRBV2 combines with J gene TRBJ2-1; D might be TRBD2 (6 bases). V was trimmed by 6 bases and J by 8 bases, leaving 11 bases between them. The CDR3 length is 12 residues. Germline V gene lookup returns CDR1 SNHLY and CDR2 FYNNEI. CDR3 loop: CASSFGLYEQFF. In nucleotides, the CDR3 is TGTGCCAGCAGCTTCGGACTATATGAGCAGTTCTTC.